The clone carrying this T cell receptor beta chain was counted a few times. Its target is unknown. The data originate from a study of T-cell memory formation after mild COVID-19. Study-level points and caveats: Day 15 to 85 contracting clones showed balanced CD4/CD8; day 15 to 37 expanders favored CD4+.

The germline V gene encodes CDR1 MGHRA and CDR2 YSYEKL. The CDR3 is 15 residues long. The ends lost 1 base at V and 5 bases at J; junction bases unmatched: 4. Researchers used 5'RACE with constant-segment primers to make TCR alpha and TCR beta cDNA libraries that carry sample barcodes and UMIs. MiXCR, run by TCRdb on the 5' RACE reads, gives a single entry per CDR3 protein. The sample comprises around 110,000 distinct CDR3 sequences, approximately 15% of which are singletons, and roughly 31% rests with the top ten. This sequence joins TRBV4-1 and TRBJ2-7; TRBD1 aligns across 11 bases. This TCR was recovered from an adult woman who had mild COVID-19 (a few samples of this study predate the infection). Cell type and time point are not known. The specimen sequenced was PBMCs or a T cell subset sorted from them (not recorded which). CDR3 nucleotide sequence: TGCGCCAGCAGCCAAGGGACAGGGGGCCTCGACGAGCAGTACTTC. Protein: CASSQGTGGLDEQYF.